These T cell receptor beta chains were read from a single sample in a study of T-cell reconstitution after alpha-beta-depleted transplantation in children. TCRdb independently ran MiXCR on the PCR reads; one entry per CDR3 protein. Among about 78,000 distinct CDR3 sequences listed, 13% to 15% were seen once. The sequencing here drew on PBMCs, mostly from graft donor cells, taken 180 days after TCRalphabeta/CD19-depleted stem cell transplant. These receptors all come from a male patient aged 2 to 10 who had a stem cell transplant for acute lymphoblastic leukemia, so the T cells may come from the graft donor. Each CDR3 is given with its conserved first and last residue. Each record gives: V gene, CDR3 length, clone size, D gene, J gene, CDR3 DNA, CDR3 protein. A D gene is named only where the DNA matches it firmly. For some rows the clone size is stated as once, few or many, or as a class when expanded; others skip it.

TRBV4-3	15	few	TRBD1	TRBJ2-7	TGCGCCAGCAGCCAAGAAGGAAGGACAGGGTGGGAGCAGTACTTC	CASSQEGRTGWEQYF
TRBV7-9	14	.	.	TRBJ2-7	TGTGCCAGCAGCTTATTCAAGGGAGGCTACGAGCAGTACTTC	CASSLFKGGYEQYF
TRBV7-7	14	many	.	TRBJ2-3	TGTGCTAGCAGCTCAAACCCTGGTGGAGATACGCAGTATTTT	CASSSNPGGDTQYF
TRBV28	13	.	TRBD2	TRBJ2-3	TGTGCCAGCAGTCGGCGGGAGTCAGATACGCAGTATTTT	CASSRRESDTQYF
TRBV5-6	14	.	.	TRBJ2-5	TGTGCCAGCAGCTTGGTTCAGATCCAAGAGACCCAGTACTTC	CASSLVQIQETQYF
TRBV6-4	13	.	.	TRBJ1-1	TGTGCCAGCAGTCCCTGGCCAGGGCTGCACGCTTTCTTT	CASSPWPGLHAFF
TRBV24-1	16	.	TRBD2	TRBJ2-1	TGTGCCACCATGGCCGCCGGGACTAGCGGTTACAATGAGCAGTTCTTC	CATMAAGTSGYNEQFF
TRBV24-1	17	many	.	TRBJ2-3	TGTGCCACCAGTGATTCGGCACTCAATGGGCGCACAGATACGCAGTATTTT	CATSDSALNGRTDTQYF
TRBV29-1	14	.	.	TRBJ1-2	TGCAGCGTTGAGGCAGGTGACCTATCCTATGGCTACACCTTC	CSVEAGDLSYGYTF
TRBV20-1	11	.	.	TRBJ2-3	TGCAGTGCTCAACTGCCGGGGACGCAGTATTTT	CSAQLPGTQYF
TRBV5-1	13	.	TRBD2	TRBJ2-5	TGCGCCAGCAGCGGGACTAGGCGGGAGACCCAGTACTTC	CASSGTRRETQYF
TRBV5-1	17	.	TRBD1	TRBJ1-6	TGCGCCAGCAGCTTGGAGGAGACAGGGAGGAACGGCTCACCCCTCCACTTT	CASSLEETGRNGSPLHF
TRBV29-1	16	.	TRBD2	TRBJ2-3	TGCAGCGTTGAAGATAGGACTAGCGGGGGGGCAGATACGCAGTATTTT	CSVEDRTSGGADTQYF
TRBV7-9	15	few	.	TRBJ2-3	TGTGCCAGCAGCTTAGGTGGGGCCTGCACAGATACGCAGTATTTT	CASSLGGACTDTQYF
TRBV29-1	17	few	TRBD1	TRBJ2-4	TGCAGCGTTGCGCCCCGGACAGGCCTCCTAGCCAAAAACATTCAGTACTTC	CSVAPRTGLLAKNIQYF
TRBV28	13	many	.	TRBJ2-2	TGTGCCAGCTTACCGGCCGGCACCGGGGAGCTGTTTTTT	CASLPAGTGELFF
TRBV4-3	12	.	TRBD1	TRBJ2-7	TGCGCCAGCAGTCCCACAGGGGAAAGGCAGTACTTC	CASSPTGERQYF
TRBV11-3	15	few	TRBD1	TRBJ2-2	TGTGCCAGCAGCTCCCAGGGGGAAGGGACCGGGGAGCTGTTTTTT	CASSSQGEGTGELFF
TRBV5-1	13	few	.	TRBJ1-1	TGCGCCAGCAGCTTTCCGGCAGGGGCTGAAGCTTTCTTT	CASSFPAGAEAFF
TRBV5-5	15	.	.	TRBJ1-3	TGTGCCAGCAGCTTTGGGACGGCCTCTGGAAACACCATATATTTT	CASSFGTASGNTIYF
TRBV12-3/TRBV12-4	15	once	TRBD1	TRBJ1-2	TGTGCCAGCAGCTCCCGGGACAGGGGGTATCATGGCTACACCTTC	CASSSRDRGYHGYTF
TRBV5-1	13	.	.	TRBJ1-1	TGCGCCAGCAGCTTGGCTCCGGGAGGTATGACTTTCTTT	CASSLAPGGMTFF
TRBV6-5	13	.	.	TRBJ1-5	TGTGCCAGCAGTTCCTCTTTGGGGCAGCCCCAGCATTTT	CASSSSLGQPQHF
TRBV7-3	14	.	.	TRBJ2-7	TGTGCCAGCAGCTTAGGCGGACCCCACTACGAGCAGTACTTC	CASSLGGPHYEQYF
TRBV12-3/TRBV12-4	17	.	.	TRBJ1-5	TGTGCCAGCAGCCACGTATTACAGGGTCCGGGCAATCAGCCCCAGCATTTT	CASSHVLQGPGNQPQHF
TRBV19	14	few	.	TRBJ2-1	TGTGCCAGTAGATCTTACTGGGCGGGGAATGAGCAGTTCTTC	CASRSYWAGNEQFF
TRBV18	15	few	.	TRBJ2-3	TGTGCCAGCTCACCGTTACTGCTGGGTAGGAATACGCAGTATTTT	CASSPLLLGRNTQYF
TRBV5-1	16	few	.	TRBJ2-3	TGCGCCAGCAGCTTAGTTGGTAGACCTAGCACAGATACGCAGTATTTT	CASSLVGRPSTDTQYF
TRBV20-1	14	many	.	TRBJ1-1	TGCAGTGCTAGCCTCGGACAGACGAACACTGAAGCTTTCTTT	CSASLGQTNTEAFF
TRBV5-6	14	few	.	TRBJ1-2	TGTGCCAGCAGCTTGGTTCGGCTTTCCTATGGCTACACCTTC	CASSLVRLSYGYTF
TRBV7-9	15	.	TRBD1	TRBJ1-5	TGTGCCAGCAGTGCCGGGACAGGGTCGACCCACCCCCAGCATTTT	CASSAGTGSTHPQHF
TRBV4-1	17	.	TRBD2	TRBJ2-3	TGCGCCAGCAGCGCCCGGACTAGCGGGGGGGCCTCAGATACGCAGTATTTT	CASSARTSGGASDTQYF
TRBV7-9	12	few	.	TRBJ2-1	TGTGCCAGCAGCTTAGAGAGGGATGAGCAGTTCTTC	CASSLERDEQFF
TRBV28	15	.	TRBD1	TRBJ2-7	TGTGCCAGCAGTTCACCAGGGCAGGGGGCCGACGAGCAGTACTTC	CASSSPGQGADEQYF
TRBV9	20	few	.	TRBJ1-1	TGTGCCAGCAGCGTAGGCTCGGCCGTAACCCTTAGGGCCGGGAACACTGAAGCTTTCTTT	CASSVGSAVTLRAGNTEAFF
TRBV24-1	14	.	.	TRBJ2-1	TGTGCCACCGAGGGAGTCCCCATGGACAATGAGCAGTTCTTC	CATEGVPMDNEQFF
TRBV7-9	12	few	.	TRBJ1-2	TGTGCCAGCAGCCATACAGGAGATGGCTACACCTTC	CASSHTGDGYTF
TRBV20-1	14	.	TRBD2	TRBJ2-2	TGCAGTGGGGGACTAGCGGCTAACACCGGGGAGCTGTTTTTT	CSGGLAANTGELFF
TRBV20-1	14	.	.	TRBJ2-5	TGCAGTGCTAGAGATTGGCTAGTCCCAGAGACCCAGTACTTC	CSARDWLVPETQYF